This entry describes one T cell receptor beta chain. It has no known antigen specificity. No clone much larger than this one lies a single base away; base qualities are absent. The data derive from a study of T cell responses to AZD1222 COVID-19 vaccine (dated by TCRdb to 2020 to 2023). As for the study more broadly: AZD1222 recipients given second doses at about 4 weeks or at about 12 weeks were pooled, since spike-specific TCR depth and breadth were not found to differ between the two schedules. Trial participants were enrolled by age into subgroups of 18-55, 56-69 and 70-plus years, and around 150, 29 and 61 TCR-sequenced participants, respectively, were included in these subgroups. A total of about 250 trial participants underwent TCR sequencing, of whom around 210 had received two doses of AZD1222 and about 25 had received two doses of the MenACWY control vaccine. General study outcomes and caveats: Only a handful of AZD1222 recipients were SARS-CoV-2 seropositive at baseline, limiting conclusions about previously exposed vaccinees. In the small 56-69-year group, the increase in depth fell short of significance, most likely because of low power. The whole spike protein was spanned by vaccine-associated CD4 TCRs, and dominant responses were seen in regions 160-218 and 743-854. A significant rise in spike-specific TCR breadth and depth was observed after two AZD1222 doses relative to day 0 and relative to MenACWY recipients. Participants were mostly white British, with more females than males. The authors suggested clonal diversity may have been underestimated. Because no day 14 peak-response samples were available, repertoires were characterized only after the peak T cell response. Epitopes outside the regions mutated in the B.1.351 and B.1.1.7 variants were reportedly recognized by nearly half of the unique spike-specific TCRs.

CDR1 and CDR2 are drawn from the germline V gene (reference sequence): LGHDT, YNNKEL. The CDR3 measures 17 amino acids from cysteine to phenylalanine. CDR3 DNA only is kept here, 51 bases in frame from base 1. Trimming removed 1 base from V and 0 bases from J; the gene matches leave 6 bases unexplained. Read against the paper, the sample's time point label means: baseline before first vaccination. Samples from vaccinated people were obtained from the UK trials COV001 and COV002, which included a single-blind randomized controlled phase 2/3 trial of AZD1222 (ChAdOx1 nCoV-19) in healthy adults. For TCRbeta chain sequencing, PBMC samples were collected from trial participants at day 0 and at day 28 after the second dose. The CDR3 regions of human TCRbeta chains were analyzed by immunosequencing. Concerning the study's data processing: Repertoire TCRs were matched against a reference library of SARS-CoV-2-specific TCRs generated with the MIRA antigen-specificity platform. Breadth was defined as the fraction of unique TCRs that were SARS-CoV-2-associated, and depth was defined as the fraction of total T cells that were SARS-CoV-2-associated. Using the MIRA data, every spike-specific TCR was mapped to the spike region that the TCR reacted to and assigned to either a CD4 or a CD8 class. Log10-transformed breadth and depth values were compared by one-way ANOVA with Sidak's multiple comparisons tests. This immuneACCESS table, as held by TCRdb, lists in-frame sequences with V and J called but not all clones. Of the missing ones, under half trace to an unresolved V gene in checked studies; the others have no known cause. V and J calls and clone size follow that table, whereas D and trimming were derived from the DNA. In this sample the table shows fewer than 150,000 clones, about 93% of which occur a single time. In total, the top ten clones hold roughly 4.9% of the sample.

The sequence derives from an adult in good health. The chain is made from TRBV3-1 (or the pseudogene TRBV3-2) and TRBJ2-7; 10 bases in the middle match TRBD2. Material: peripheral blood, obtained on day 0 of AZD1222 vaccination. The CDR3 protein: CASSQVGQRGGSYEQYF. The sequenced DNA is TGTGCCAGCAGCCAAGTCGGCCAGCGGGGGGGCTCCTACGAGCAGTACTTC.